Included here is one TCR beta chain sequence, with context. Its matching antigen is unknown. This entry is derived from a study of T-cell memory formation after mild COVID-19. Study-level points and caveats: Whereas later expanders leaned CD4+, clones contracting day 15 to 85 showed a balanced CD4/CD8 makeup. There were some responding clones in pre-infection memory, which suggested that cross-reactive memory had joined.

Each CDR3 protein is one row after TCRdb ran MiXCR on the 5' RACE reads. Of 470,000 or so distinct CDR3 sequences listed, around 17% are singletons. CDR3 length equals 16 residues. Sample: PBMCs or a T cell subset sorted from them (not recorded which). V usage is TRBV21-1 and J usage is TRBJ2-1; the D call in the table, TRBD1, was not verified against the DNA. TRBV21-1 is a recognized pseudogene. The sequence came from a man between 18 and 35 years old who had mild COVID-19 (a few samples of this study predate the infection). Cell type and time point are not known. CDR3 loop: CASSQRGDSPRNEQFF. The CDR3 DNA is TGTGCCAGCAGCCAAAGAGGAGACAGCCCCAGAAATGAGCAGTTCTTC.